This T cell receptor beta chain was identified during a study of graft-versus-host responses after intestinal transplantation (dated by TCRdb to the early 2020s). Broadly, across the study: The transplants that recipients got were multivisceral, liver-intestinal, or isolated intestinal. Donor T cell macrochimerism was defined as a peak of at least 4% donor T cells among recipient peripheral blood mononuclear cells. To identify alloreactive clones, pre-transplant mixed lymphocyte reaction products were sequenced and compared with unstimulated pre-transplant donor and recipient T cells. Rather than going through the commercial service, samples from three later patients were sequenced in-house on an Illumina MiSeq and processed with MiXCR. The cohort enrolled 20 to 30 intestinal transplant recipients including one retransplant, and a few patients lacking pretransplant specimens were excluded. Anti-thymocyte globulin induction was given to all recipients, followed by maintenance tacrolimus and steroids for around three years. After intestinal transplantation, graft-versus-host and host-versus-graft alloreactive T cell clones were followed in the graft, circulation and bone marrow using bulk TCR-beta CDR3 sequencing. Study-wide conclusions, independent of this receptor: Conclusions were limited by the relatively low number and heterogeneity of intestinal transplant patients. In the allografts of patients with donor T cell macrochimerism, GvH to HvG T cell clonal ratios were high. Early after transplant, peak levels of circulating GvH clones were found to be associated with declines in HvG clones. GvH clones were found in recipient bone marrow, and some of the GvH clones appeared earlier in ileal mucosa or blood, which is consistent with an intestinal mucosal origin.

In the first month after transplant, blood samples were collected up to 4 times, and after that at least monthly when available. Concerning this clone: No cognate antigen has been identified for it. No much larger clone is present one base from it, and per-base qualities are unavailable.

Library preparation was by the immunoSEQ multiplex PCR assay. Adaptive Biotechnologies carried out high-throughput TCR-beta CDR3 sequencing of genomic DNA for most patients. Regarding the original processing steps: Adaptive's ImmunoSEQ software supplied the TCR sequencing data for approximately 18 patients, while MiXCR and VDJtools were used to process a few other patients. CDR3 nucleotide sequences shared between donor and recipient were removed because their origin could not be assigned. To count as alloreactive, a clone needed at least 2-fold expansion over unstimulated cells and a minimum CFSE-low frequency of 0.002% (template counts) or 0.001% (read counts). A clone was considered mappable if detected in the sequenced pre-transplant spleen, lymph node, or MLR CFSE-low populations of the donor or recipient. Cumulative frequency of alloreactive clones was calculated as a percentage of all sequences weighted by copy number. The clones in this table, taken by TCRdb from immuneACCESS, are in-frame only. Not every clone is retained; where verified, under half of the shortfall comes from an unresolved V gene, and the cause of the rest is unknown. D and trimming were read from the DNA, whereas the V and J calls and clone size are those reported in that table. Within this sample are about 54,000 clones, with around 90% of them counted one time only. Roughly 6% of the sample comes from the top ten.

The V end loses 5 bases and the J end loses 2 bases, and a stretch of 24 bases separates them. The CDR3 runs 18 amino acids, cysteine and phenylalanine included. The DNA shown is the 54-base CDR3, in frame from base 1. CDR1 and CDR2 are drawn from the germline V gene: MGHRA, YSYEKL. Recombination connected TRBV4-1 to TRBJ1-2; the D gene is perhaps TRBD1, on 6 matching bases. The receptor comes from a human patient who received an intestinal transplant, so some T cells may come from the graft donor. Sequences were derived from PBMCs, sampled nearly 670 days after intestinal transplant. The DNA sequence follows: TGCGCCAGCAGCGTCCTGAGCCTCCCGGACAGCGCGAACTATGGCTACACCTTC. It translates as CASSVLSLPDSANYGYTF.